These 25 T cell receptor beta chains originate from one sample sequenced in a study of T cell repertoires in cytomegalovirus infection. TCRdb recomputed calls from the reads with MiXCR, one row per CDR3 protein. The profile shows 450,000 to 550,000 distinct CDR3 sequences, approximately 15% of them singletons. Sequenced: CD8+ T cells from PBMCs. These receptors came from a human donor in good health (CMV status not recorded). Some clones in this sample may be carry-over from other donors' samples.

This chain joins TRBV20-1 and TRBJ1-1; D is possibly TRBD1 (5 bases). Germline V CDR1 and CDR2: DFQATT, SNEGSKA (reference sequence). The CDR3 covers 14 residues. Trimming took 5 bases from V and 1 from J, leaving 14 bases between them. Here the CDR3 reads CSALPGLKNTEAFF. The CDR3 coding sequence is TGCAGTGCTCTGCCGGGACTCAAGAACACTGAAGCTTTCTTT.

The rearrangement joins TRBV7-6 to TRBJ2-3; TRBD2 matches at 10 bases. Trimming removed 1 base from V and 12 bases from J; junction bases left unmatched: 16. The V gene's germline CDR1 is SGHVS and CDR2 FNYEAQ. This CDR3 is built from 17 residues. The CDR3 region has the DNA TGTGCCAGCAGCTTAGAACTAGCGGGGAAGTTCGCAGATTTTCAGTATTTT. It yields the protein CASSLELAGKFADFQYF.

This clonotype was observed a handful of times. This rearrangement joins TRBV10-2 to TRBJ2-3; 9 bases fit TRBD2. CDR3 length: 14 residues. The V and J ends lost 6 bases and 4 bases, in that order; junction bases with no gene match: 5. Germline V gives CDR1 WSHSY, CDR2 SAAADI. The CDR3 DNA reads as TGCGCCAGCAGGAGTAGCGGGGGTTCAGATACGCAGTATTTT. It encodes CASRSSGGSDTQYF.

The chain links TRBV27 to TRBJ2-7; D perhaps matches TRBD1 (5 bases). The CDR3 spans 11 residues. Trimming removed 3 bases from V and 7 bases from J, with 7 bases in between. CDR1 is MNHEY, CDR2 SMNVEV, per germline (reference sequence). Here the CDR3 reads CASSFGAEQYF. The CDR3 DNA reads TGTGCCAGCAGTTTTGGGGCGGAGCAGTACTTC.

Ten or more counts support this clonotype. V gene TRBV7-3 combines with J gene TRBJ2-1, with 8 positions matching TRBD1. This CDR3 is built from 16 residues. J gave up 6 bases and V 2 bases, and 9 bases lay outside the gene matches. Germline assignment: CDR1 SGHTA and CDR2 FQGTGA. The CDR3 sequence is CASSLDPGQAVNEQFF. The DNA of the CDR3 is TGTGCCAGCAGCTTAGATCCGGGACAGGCTGTCAATGAGCAGTTCTTC. Variable domain in full (rest from reference TRBV7-3 and TRBJ2-1): GAGVSQTPSNKVTEKGKYVELRCDPISGHTALYWYRQSLGQGPEFLIYFQGTGAADDSGLPNDRFFAVRPEGSVSTLKIQRTERGDSAVYLCASSLDPGQAVNEQFFGPGTRLTVL.

The chain has TRBV27 and TRBJ2-2; TRBD1 agrees at 7 bases. The CDR3 has 15 residues. V was clipped by 7 bases and J by 0 bases; unmatched bases: 5. The germline V gene encodes CDR1 MNHEY and CDR2 SMNVEV (reference sequence). CDR3 protein: CASTPQGANTGELFF. The DNA for the CDR3 is TGTGCCAGCACCCCCCAGGGGGCGAACACCGGGGAGCTGTTTTTT.

The J gene is TRBJ1-1, the V gene TRBV3-1; D is uncertain. The germline gives CDR1 LGHDT, CDR2 YNNKEL (reference sequence). Trimming took 3 bases from V and 0 from J, leaving 17 bases between them. The CDR3 has 17 amino acids. The CDR3 spells CASSHIGRSFMNTEAFF. The CDR3 DNA reads TGTGCCAGCAGCCACATTGGACGGAGCTTCATGAACACTGAAGCTTTCTTT.

The chain couples TRBV12-3 or TRBV12-4 to TRBJ2-3; 7 bases line up with TRBD1. The CDR3 sequence is 19 residues long. Trimming cost V 6 bases and J 3 bases; bases outside gene matches: 21. The CDR3 loop is CASRPPKSVSGTATDTQYF. CDR3 sequence (DNA): TGTGCCAGCAGGCCCCCAAAGTCAGTATCCGGGACAGCTACAGATACGCAGTATTTT.

This clonotype was seen at least ten times. The chain recombines TRBV7-9 with TRBJ1-2; D remains unclear. V was pared by 5 bases and J by 1 base, with 17 bases between. Germline-derived CDR1 and CDR2 are SEHNR and FQNEAQ (reference sequence). CDR3 size: 16 residues. CDR3 loop: CASSPPPGSGNYGYTF. CDR3 DNA sequence: TGTGCCAGCAGCCCCCCCCCCGGGTCCGGTAACTATGGCTACACCTTC.

This chain uses TRBV6-5 with TRBJ2-1; 9 nucleotides line up with TRBD1. This CDR3 is built from 15 residues. With V trimmed by 0 bases and J by 7 bases, 4 bases remained unmatched. Germline V gives CDR1 MNHEY, CDR2 SVGAGI. The CDR3 here is CASSYSGTGSNEQFF. The DNA of the CDR3 is TGTGCCAGCAGTTACTCCGGGACAGGGTCGAATGAGCAGTTCTTC.

The genes are TRBV20-1 and TRBJ2-4, with D perhaps TRBD1 (6 bases). Germline loops: CDR1 DFQATT, CDR2 SNEGSKA (reference sequence). There are 13 residues in the CDR3. Trimming took off 5 bases at V and 2 bases at J, with 10 bases between the two ends. DNA of the CDR3: TGCAGTGCTTCAGGGGTGTCCAAAAACATTCAGTACTTC. It yields the protein CSASGVSKNIQYF.

This clonotype was recorded a few times. This chain uses TRBV5-1 with TRBJ2-7, with 9 bases lining up with TRBD1. In germline, CDR1 is SGHRS, CDR2 YFSETQ. The CDR3 length is 20 residues. V trimming: 4 bases; J trimming: 3 bases; junction bases outside the gene matches: 23. The CDR3 loop is CASSPLGDRDDLIHGYEQYF. In DNA, the CDR3 is TGCGCCAGCAGCCCCTTAGGGGACAGGGACGATTTAATCCACGGCTACGAGCAGTACTTC.

This clonotype occurred many times. V usage is TRBV6-1 and J usage is TRBJ2-7, with D possibly being TRBD1 (5 bases). There are 14 residues in the CDR3. The V end lost 8 bases, the J end lost 4 bases, and 18 bases lay between the germline ends. Germline V gene data show CDR1 as MNHNS and CDR2 as SASEGT. The CDR3 protein is CASVNSGISYEQYF. CDR3 sequence (DNA): TGTGCCAGCGTGAATTCAGGGATAAGTTACGAGCAGTACTTC.

The sample holds many counts of this clonotype. V usage is TRBV7-3 and J usage is TRBJ2-3; D is uncertain. V was shortened by 2 bases and J by 2 bases, with 8 bases between the two germline ends. Germline lookup yields CDR1 SGHTA and CDR2 FQGTGA. This CDR3 spans 14 amino acids. In DNA, the CDR3 is TGTGCCAGCAGCTTATCGTCCAACACAGATACGCAGTATTTT. It is translated as CASSLSSNTDTQYF. The whole variable domain, remainder taken from reference TRBV7-3 and TRBJ2-3, is GAGVSQTPSNKVTEKGKYVELRCDPISGHTALYWYRQSLGQGPEFLIYFQGTGAADDSGLPNDRFFAVRPEGSVSTLKIQRTERGDSAVYLCASSLSSNTDTQYFGPGTRLTVL.

V usage is TRBV7-9 and J usage is TRBJ2-2; a weak D match, TRBD1 (5 bases). The length of the CDR3 is 15 residues. Deletions cut 1 base from V and 5 bases from J, with 11 bases between. CDR1 is SEHNR, CDR2 FQNEAQ, per germline (reference sequence). The chain's CDR3 is CASSLVTGRTGELFF. The CDR3, as DNA: TGTGCCAGCAGCTTAGTTACAGGAAGAACCGGGGAGCTGTTTTTT. Full variable domain (outside the CDR3, taken from reference TRBV7-9 and TRBJ2-2): DTGVSQNPRHKITKRGQNVTFRCDPISEHNRLYWYRQTLGQGPEFLTYFQNEAQLEKSRLLSDRFSAERPKGSFSTLEIQRTEQGDSAMYLCASSLVTGRTGELFFGEGSRLTVL.

This clonotype was found many times. This chain joins TRBV12-3 or TRBV12-4 and TRBJ1-2; weak D call: TRBD1 (6 bases). V shed 4 bases and J shed 9 bases, with 18 bases lying between them. CDR3 size: 14 residues. The CDR3 is CASSSQGYLFSYTF. The CDR3 region has the DNA TGTGCCAGCAGTTCCCAGGGGTACTTATTTAGCTACACCTTC.

The chain uses TRBV5-8 and TRBJ2-3; maybe TRBD1 (6 bases). This CDR3 spans 18 amino acids. Germline CDR1 is SGHTS and CDR2 is YDEGEE. V was trimmed by 0 bases and J by 0 bases, leaving 17 bases between them. CDR3 in amino acids: CASSLGTVQGISTDTQYF. CDR3 nucleotides: TGTGCCAGCAGCTTGGGGACCGTCCAGGGGATTAGCACAGATACGCAGTATTTT.

The rearrangement uses TRBV7-9 and TRBJ1-4, with D possibly matching TRBD1 (5 bases). CDR1 and CDR2 from the germline V gene are SEHNR and FQNEAQ (reference sequence). The CDR3 spans 13 residues. Trimming left V 3 bases short and J 7 bases short, with 9 bases between. CDR3 nucleotide sequence: TGTGCCAGCAGCTTGCAGGGTACTGAAAAACTGTTTTTT. Its translation: CASSLQGTEKLFF.

V usage is TRBV27 and J usage is TRBJ1-1; D remains ambiguous. The germline CDR1 and CDR2 sequences are MNHEY and SMNVEV (reference sequence). V lost 0 bases and J lost 5, with 7 bases in between. This CDR3 has 13 residues. The CDR3 loop reads CASSLSITTEAFF. CDR3 nucleotides: TGTGCCAGCAGTTTATCGATCACAACTGAAGCTTTCTTT.

The sample holds many counts of this clonotype. This chain connects TRBV19 to TRBJ2-2; no firm D call. V dropped 4 bases and J dropped 4 bases, with 4 bases sitting between them. CDR1 is LNHDA, CDR2 SQIVND, per germline (reference sequence). The CDR3 loop spans 12 amino acids. In DNA, the CDR3 is TGTGCCAGTAGTAAGGGCACCGGGGAGCTGTTTTTT. Translated, it gives CASSKGTGELFF.

The V call is TRBV4-1, the J call TRBJ2-1; TRBD2 agrees at 10 bases. Germline loops: CDR1 MGHRA, CDR2 YSYEKL. The V and J ends lost 0 bases and 7 bases, in that order; junction bases with no gene match: 6. The CDR3 sequence is 16 residues long. The CDR3 is CASSQDQGLAQNEQFF. The DNA for the CDR3 is TGCGCCAGCAGCCAAGATCAGGGACTAGCGCAGAATGAGCAGTTCTTC.

This clonotype was detected many times. The chain uses TRBV7-9 and TRBJ2-7; D remains ambiguous. Germline loops: CDR1 SEHNR, CDR2 FQNEAQ (reference sequence). V was trimmed by 4 bases and J by 1 base, leaving 11 bases between them. This CDR3 has 14 amino acids. This CDR3 is CASSSSTASYEQYF. In DNA, the CDR3 is TGTGCCAGCAGCTCCAGCACCGCGTCCTACGAGCAGTACTTC.

This clonotype was observed many times. The genes are TRBV6-1 and TRBJ2-2, with TRBD1 matching 7 bases. The J segment lost 0 bases and the V segment lost 6 bases, leaving 10 bases of the junction unmatched. The CDR3 runs to 17 residues. Germline CDR1 and CDR2: MNHNS and SASEGT. The CDR3 coding sequence is TGTGCCAGCAGGCCCCGGGACAGCGATCCGAACACCGGGGAGCTGTTTTTT. Protein sequence: CASRPRDSDPNTGELFF.

CDR3 amino acids: CASSLVRGDSYEQYF. The CDR3 DNA is TGTGCCAGCAGCTTGGTTCGGGGGGACTCCTACGAGCAGTACTTC. The chain joins TRBV7-9 to TRBJ2-7; 7 bases match TRBD2. The CDR3 runs to 15 residues. Germline V gene data show CDR1 as SEHNR and CDR2 as FQNEAQ (reference sequence). V was pared by 3 bases and J by 0 bases, with 5 bases of the junction left unmatched.

Concerning this clonotype itself: This may be a read error, as it is one base from a much larger clone. The V and J genes are TRBV7-6 and TRBJ2-1; 10 nucleotides line up with TRBD1. Looked up from germline, CDR1 is SGHVS and CDR2 is FNYEAQ. This CDR3 region has 16 residues. The DNA for the CDR3 is TGTGCCAGCAGCTTAGACGGGACAGGGGCCTACAATGATCAGTTCTTC. Translated, it gives CASSLDGTGAYNDQFF.